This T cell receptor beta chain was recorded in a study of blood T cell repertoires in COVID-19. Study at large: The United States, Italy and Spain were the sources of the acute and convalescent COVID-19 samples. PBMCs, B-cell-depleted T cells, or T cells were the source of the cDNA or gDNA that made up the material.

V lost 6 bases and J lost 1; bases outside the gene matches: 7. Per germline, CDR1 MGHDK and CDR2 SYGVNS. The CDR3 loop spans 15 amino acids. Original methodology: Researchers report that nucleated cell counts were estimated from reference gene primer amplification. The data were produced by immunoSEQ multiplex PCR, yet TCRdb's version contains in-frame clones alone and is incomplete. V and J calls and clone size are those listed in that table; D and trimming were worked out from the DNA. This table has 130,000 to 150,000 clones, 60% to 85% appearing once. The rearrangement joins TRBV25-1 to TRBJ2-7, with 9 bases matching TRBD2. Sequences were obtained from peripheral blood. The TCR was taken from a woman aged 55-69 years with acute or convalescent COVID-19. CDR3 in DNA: TGTGCCAGCAGGGACTATAGCGGGAGTTCCTACGAGCAGTACTTC. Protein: CASRDYSGSSYEQYF.